The rows below give T cell receptor beta chains drawn from one sample of a study of T cells in localized non-small cell lung cancer. Sequenced by immunoSEQ multiplex PCR; TCRdb stores in-frame clones only, minus some. The table shows 25,000 or so clones, with approximately 88% occurring only once. Here the sequenced sample was PBMCs, taken before any cancer treatment. The receptors derive from a man between 40 and 69 years old with stage II lung adenocarcinoma. CDR3s include the opening cysteine and the closing phenylalanine or tryptophan. The D gene is left open where the match is weak. Clone size, where shown, is once, few, many, or a class for clones that have expanded.

d_gene,abundance,v_gene,j_gene,len,CDR3aa
.,.,TRBV7-2,TRBJ2-1,13,CASSAGPPNEQFF
.,.,TRBV7-3,TRBJ2-7,15,CASSLTGQTTYEQYF
.,.,TRBV2,TRBJ2-1,14,CASKGGGKDNEQFF
.,.,TRBV9,TRBJ1-6,16,CASSGGTADIIHPLHF
TRBD1,.,TRBV28,TRBJ2-7,15,CASSPLGTGHNEQYF
.,.,TRBV18,TRBJ2-2,14,CASSQGEDTGELFF
TRBD2,.,TRBV11-3,TRBJ2-7,16,CATSGGLAGGPYEQYF
TRBD2,.,TRBV6-5,TRBJ2-1,15,CASSPQGTSYNEQFF
.,.,TRBV5-1,TRBJ2-1,15,CASSAPPAAYNEQFF
.,.,TRBV18,TRBJ2-5,13,CASSLRRGETQYF
TRBD1,large,TRBV10-3,TRBJ2-3,15,CAISPGTANTDTQYF
.,.,TRBV10-1,TRBJ2-3,18,CASSESGNTRGGTDTQYF
.,.,TRBV7-2,TRBJ2-7,16,CASSLAVGASSYEQYF
.,.,TRBV7-2,TRBJ1-3,15,CASSLAAGVGNTIYF
.,few,TRBV7-9,TRBJ1-6,14,CASSLTDSGSPLHF
TRBD1,.,TRBV29-1,TRBJ1-1,14,CSVDRGIRSTEAFF
.,.,TRBV5-6,TRBJ2-7,11,CASSRSYEQYF
.,.,TRBV6-6,TRBJ2-7,12,CASSYSPDEQYF
.,once,TRBV27,TRBJ1-1,13,CASSFRLNTEAFF
.,.,TRBV18,TRBJ2-7,12,CASSPDYYEQYF
.,.,TRBV4-1,TRBJ2-1,18,CASSQEETRPLLNNEQFF
TRBD2,.,TRBV2,TRBJ2-2,17,CASSDSLAGVNTGELFF
.,once,TRBV6-5,TRBJ2-3,11,CASSHTDTQYF
.,.,TRBV5-6,TRBJ1-6,15,CASGPASSYNSPLHF
.,.,TRBV18,TRBJ2-6,13,CASSPLGANVLTF
TRBD1,.,TRBV27,TRBJ2-1,14,CASSPGQGYNEQFF
TRBD2,.,TRBV7-9,TRBJ2-5,15,CASSLAATSGETQYF
.,.,TRBV2,TRBJ2-7,12,CASTQAGQEQYF